This T cell receptor (beta chain) is from a study of cytomegalovirus exposure and HLA in healthy donors. Broader study findings: In a later analysis, the majority of CMV-associated beta chains seemingly showed HLA restriction. A missense DCLRE1C variant was associated with V- and J-gene trimming of TCR beta chains in a later analysis, and an independent cohort replicated the association. Associated with HLA alleles at 0.05 false discovery rate in a later analysis were 16,951 TCR beta sequences.

In regard to this clone: Its antigen remains unidentified.

CDR3 length: 13 residues. In germline, CDR1 is ENHRY, CDR2 SYGVKD. PCR used 60 Vbeta primers and 13 Jbeta primers. The method was immunoSEQ multiplex PCR; TCRdb's version includes in-frame clones alone and lacks a portion of them. Seen here are a few hundred thousand clones, under 80% observed once, and the top ten hold about 2.1%. The chain employs TRBV10-3 and TRBJ2-5; the match to TRBD1 covers 7 bases. The closer fit of TRBJ2-7 to the DNA end suggests the J call may be wrong. The specimen was PBMCs. The sequence derives from a female donor in good health and CMV-seronegative. The CDR3: CAIKYRGSYEQYF. CDR3 DNA sequence: TGTGCCATCAAGTACAGGGGTAGCTACGAGCAGTACTTC.